The sequence of this TCR beta chain was determined in a study of blood T cell repertoires in COVID-19. Across the study: Some COVID-19 samples were acute and others convalescent; all came from the United States, Italy and Spain. PBMCs, B-cell-depleted T cells, or T cells were the source of the cDNA or gDNA that made up the material.

In the original workflow: Nucleated cell counts were estimated from reference gene primer amplification. TCRdb's copy holds only in-frame clones and misses some; the assay was immunoSEQ multiplex PCR. Clone size and V and J calls were adopted from that table, with D and trimming inferred from the DNA. In the table there are roughly 150,000 clones, around 81% of which are singletons. V lost 6 bases to trimming and J lost 8 bases, with 13 bases between them. The CDR3 has 12 amino acids. Patients of the Seattle cohort, enrolled during active infection, were followed longitudinally. What was sequenced was peripheral blood. V usage is TRBV12-3 or TRBV12-4 and J usage is TRBJ1-2, with D possibly being TRBD1 (5 bases). This TCR was recovered from a woman at least 80 years old with COVID-19, enrolled during active disease. CDR3 in amino acids: CASSSGLRGYTF. The CDR3 nucleotides read TGTGCCAGCAGCTCGGGACTTCGGGGCTACACCTTC.